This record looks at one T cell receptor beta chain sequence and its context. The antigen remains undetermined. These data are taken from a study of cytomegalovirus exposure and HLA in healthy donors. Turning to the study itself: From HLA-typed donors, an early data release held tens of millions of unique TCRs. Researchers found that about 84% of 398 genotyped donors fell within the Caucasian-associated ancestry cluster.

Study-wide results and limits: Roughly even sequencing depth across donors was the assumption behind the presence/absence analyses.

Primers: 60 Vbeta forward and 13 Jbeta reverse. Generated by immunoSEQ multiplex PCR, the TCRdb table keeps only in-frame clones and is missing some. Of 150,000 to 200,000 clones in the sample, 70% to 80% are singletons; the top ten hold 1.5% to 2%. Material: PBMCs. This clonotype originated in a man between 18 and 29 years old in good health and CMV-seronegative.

The CDR3 DNA is TGTGCCAGCAGCGGCTCTGGGGCCAACGTCCTGACTTTC. Encoded protein: CASSGSGANVLTF. The chain couples TRBV28 to TRBJ2-6, with no clear D. V lost 6 bases, J lost 0 bases, and 3 bases lay in between. Per the germline V gene, CDR1 is MDHEN and CDR2 is SYDVKM. The CDR3 is 13 residues long.